What follows are 24 T cell receptor beta chains derived from one specimen sequenced in a study of OX40 agonist ivuxolimab in advanced cancers. Assay: immunoSEQ multiplex PCR; the TCRdb copy retains only in-frame clones and omits some. This table holds tens of thousands of clones, around four fifths found once. Material: CD4+ or CD8+ T cells sorted from blood, obtained in a trial of the OX40 agonist ivuxolimab. These receptors all stem from an adult with an advanced solid tumor such as melanoma, head and neck, liver or kidney cancer.

The chain is built from TRBV28 and TRBJ2-7; the D is unclear. Germline CDR1 MDHEN, CDR2 SYDVKM. The V end lost 5 bases, the J end lost 5 bases, and 7 bases lay between the germline ends. The CDR3 has 11 residues. The CDR3 loop is CASSLYHEQYF. DNA of the CDR3: TGTGCCAGCAGTCTCTATCACGAGCAGTACTTC.

The chain joins TRBV6-6 to TRBJ2-7; the D is unclear. Trimming left V 5 bases short and J 3 bases short, with 11 bases between. Per germline, CDR1 MNHNY and CDR2 SVGAGI (reference sequence). CDR3 length: 13 amino acids. As DNA, the CDR3 is TGTGCCAGCAGTATCCAGACGCTCTACGAGCAGTACTTC. Its translation is CASSIQTLYEQYF.

V is TRBV10-2 and J is TRBJ2-1; no firm D call. CDR3 length equals 13 residues. Germline CDR1 and CDR2: WSHSY and SAAADI. The V end lost 3 bases, the J end lost 4 bases, and 7 bases lay between the germline ends. Here the CDR3 DNA reads TGCGCCAGCAGTGAAACTACATACAATGAGCAGTTCTTC. Protein sequence: CASSETTYNEQFF.

V usage is TRBV9 and J usage is TRBJ2-3; 15 bases are a match to TRBD2. The CDR3 is made up of 13 amino acids. CDR1 is SGDLS and CDR2 is YYNGEE in the germline V gene. After removal of 8 bases from V and 6 bases from J, the junction contained 1 base not matched to a gene. CDR3 in amino acids: CARGTSGRDTQYF. CDR3 sequence (DNA): TGTGCCAGGGGGACTAGCGGGAGGGATACGCAGTATTTT.

The chain recombines TRBV28 with TRBJ2-7, with 8 bases that match TRBD2. Germline CDR1 reads MDHEN; CDR2 reads SYDVKM. V lost 7 bases and J lost 3; bases outside the gene matches: 11. The CDR3 loop spans 15 amino acids. The CDR3, as DNA: TGTGCCAGCACCTCGGGGCTAGCGGGTAACTACGAGCAGTACTTC. It encodes CASTSGLAGNYEQYF.

This clone was recorded a few times. The chain has TRBV29-1 and TRBJ2-1; D unclear. Per germline, CDR1 SQVTM and CDR2 ANQGSEA. Trimming cost V 4 bases and J 5 bases, with 12 bases left between them. The CDR3 is 13 amino acids. The CDR3 region is CSVVIGSNNEQFF. The DNA for the CDR3 is TGCAGCGTTGTAATTGGCAGCAACAATGAGCAGTTCTTC.

V and J are TRBV6-1 and TRBJ1-1; 7 bases are shared with TRBD1. Trimming removed 4 bases from V and 6 bases from J; junction bases left unmatched: 11. The V gene's germline CDR1 is MNHNS and CDR2 SASEGT. The CDR3 runs 15 residues. In DNA, the CDR3 is TGTGCCAGCAGTGTTCAGGGGGTTGTGGACGCTGAAGCTTTCTTT. It encodes CASSVQGVVDAEAFF.

V is TRBV7-2 and J is TRBJ2-7; 8 nucleotides align to TRBD2. CDR1 and CDR2 (germline): SGHTA, FQGNSA. V shed 1 base, J shed 5 bases, and the junction held 10 bases outside the gene matches. The CDR3 totals 16 residues. The CDR3 here is CASSLEWGLGEDEQYF. For the CDR3, the DNA is TGTGCCAGCAGCTTAGAATGGGGACTAGGAGAGGACGAGCAGTACTTC.

The chain uses TRBV5-4 and TRBJ2-5; 14 bases line up with TRBD2. CDR3 length equals 18 residues. V gave up 2 bases and J gave up 5 bases; unmatched junction bases: 11. Germline V gene data show CDR1 as SGHNT and CDR2 as YYREEE (reference sequence). The CDR3 sequence: CASSFGPTSGGARETQYF. CDR3 coding DNA: TGTGCCAGCAGCTTTGGTCCGACTAGCGGGGGGGCAAGGGAGACCCAGTACTTC.

This sequence joins TRBV4-1 and TRBJ1-3; 10 bases align to TRBD1. The CDR3 spans 21 residues. Germline V gene lookup returns CDR1 MGHRA and CDR2 YSYEKL. V shed 0 bases, J shed 4 bases, and the junction held 18 bases outside the gene matches. CDR3 DNA: TGCGCCAGCAGCCAAGATACCCCCCCTACCGGGACAGGGGTTGACGGAAACACCATATATTTT. Protein sequence: CASSQDTPPTGTGVDGNTIYF.

The rearrangement joins TRBV15 to TRBJ2-1; D is ambiguous. This CDR3 contains 13 residues. V dropped 1 base and J dropped 10 bases, with 11 bases sitting between them. Germline V gene sequence: CDR1 LNHNV, CDR2 YYDKDF (reference sequence). The CDR3 reads CATSRGVLAEQFF. CDR3 bases: TGTGCCACCAGCAGAGGGGTCCTTGCCGAGCAGTTCTTC. Filled out from reference TRBV15 and TRBJ2-1, the complete variable domain reads DAMVIQNPRYQVTQFGKPVTLSCSQTLNHNVMYWYQQKSSQAPKLLFHYYDKDFNNEADTPDNFQSRRPNTSFCFLDIRSPGLGDTAMYLCATSRGVLAEQFFGPGTRLTVL.

By share, this clone ranks as medium-sized. This chain joins TRBV5-1 and TRBJ1-1, with D hard to call. CDR1 and CDR2 from the germline V gene are SGHRS and YFSETQ. V lost 4 bases to trimming and J lost 1 base, with 8 bases between them. This CDR3 is built from 13 residues. CDR3 protein: CASSPWGNTEAFF. The CDR3 DNA reads TGCGCCAGCAGCCCTTGGGGGAACACTGAAGCTTTCTTT.

This chain uses TRBV30 with TRBJ2-6; 9 bases agree with TRBD2. Trimming removed 2 bases from V and 0 bases from J; junction bases left unmatched: 5. Germline CDR1 GTSNPN, CDR2 SVGIG (reference sequence). The CDR3 has 17 residues. As DNA, the CDR3 is TGTGCCTGGAGTAAAAGCGGGGGGAGCTCTGGGGCCAACGTCCTGACTTTC. Translated, it gives CAWSKSGGSSGANVLTF.

The V gene is TRBV15, the J gene TRBJ2-7; TRBD2 is a possible D gene (7 bases). With 0 bases removed from V and 5 bases from J, the gap between germline ends came to 11 bases. This CDR3 is built from 14 residues. In germline, CDR1 is LNHNV, CDR2 YYDKDF (reference sequence). CDR3: CATSRDLGGHEQYF. The CDR3 DNA reads TGTGCCACCAGCAGAGATCTGGGGGGGCACGAGCAGTACTTC. The full variable domain, completed using reference TRBV15 and TRBJ2-7, is DAMVIQNPRYQVTQFGKPVTLSCSQTLNHNVMYWYQQKSSQAPKLLFHYYDKDFNNEADTPDNFQSRRPNTSFCFLDIRSPGLGDTAMYLCATSRDLGGHEQYFGPGTRLTVT.

The DNA of the CDR3 is TGTGCCAGCTCACCGGAGGGTTACTACGAGCAGTACTTC. This translates into CASSPEGYYEQYF. The J gene is TRBJ2-7, the V gene TRBV18; a weak D match, TRBD2 (6 bases). The V gene's germline CDR1 is KGHSH and CDR2 LQKENI. The germline V and J ends were trimmed by 3 bases and 3 bases, with 9 bases remaining between them. The CDR3 has 13 residues.

The V call is TRBV10-2, the J call TRBJ2-5; 7 bases are a match to TRBD1. This CDR3 comprises 15 residues. V shed 5 bases and J 1 base; nucleotides not matched to a gene: 7. Germline loops: CDR1 WSHSY, CDR2 SAAADI. For the CDR3, the DNA is TGCGCCAGCAGTCTCGACAGGGCCACCCAAGAGACCCAGTACTTC. The encoded protein is CASSLDRATQETQYF.

The gene calls are TRBV28 and TRBJ1-2, with 7 bases fitting TRBD1. There are 15 residues in the CDR3. V gave up 6 bases and J gave up 5 bases; unmatched junction bases: 12. CDR1 and CDR2 (germline): MDHEN, SYDVKM. CDR3 sequence (DNA): TGTGCCAGCAGAACTCTTCCGGGACAGAGATATGGCTACACCTTC. The encoded protein is CASRTLPGQRYGYTF.

This chain joins TRBV6-1 and TRBJ1-1; maybe TRBD1 (5 bases). This CDR3 has 18 residues. With 1 base removed from V and 1 base from J, the gap between germline ends came to 19 bases. Germline loops: CDR1 MNHNS, CDR2 SASEGT. DNA for the CDR3: TGTGCCAGCAGTGAAGTATGGACAACCCTAGCCCCGAACACTGAAGCTTTCTTT. Amino acids: CASSEVWTTLAPNTEAFF.

This clone was counted once. This sequence joins TRBV15 and TRBJ1-6; D is undetermined. V was shortened by 5 bases and J by 7 bases, with 6 bases between the two germline ends. Germline-derived CDR1 and CDR2 are LNHNV and YYDKDF (reference sequence). The CDR3 sequence is 12 residues long. CDR3: CATSSANSPLHF. DNA for the CDR3: TGTGCCACCAGCTCCGCGAATTCACCCCTCCACTTT.

The chain links TRBV25-1 to TRBJ2-5; D is perhaps TRBD2 (5 bases). The CDR3 has 14 residues. The germline V gene has CDR1 MGHDK and CDR2 SYGVNS. V shed 4 bases and J shed 2 bases, with 11 bases lying between them. CDR3 nucleotides: TGTGCCAGCAGTGTGACTACCACACAAGAGACCCAGTACTTC. It codes for CASSVTTTQETQYF.

This clone was recorded only once. J is TRBJ1-2 and V is TRBV2, with D perhaps TRBD1 (5 bases). Germline assignment: CDR1 SNHLY and CDR2 FYNNEI. The CDR3 runs to 14 residues. V shed 4 bases and J shed 0 bases, with 9 bases lying between them. The CDR3 bases are TGTGCCAGCAGTGGCAGGGTGGCTAACTATGGCTACACCTTC. As protein: CASSGRVANYGYTF.

CDR3 coding DNA: TGTGCCAGCTCACCACCCGAGGGAACGAGAGATACGCAGTATTTT. Residues: CASSPPEGTRDTQYF. V usage is TRBV18 and J usage is TRBJ2-3; D may be TRBD2 (5 bases). V was shortened by 0 bases and J by 5 bases, with 12 bases between the two germline ends. This CDR3 has 15 amino acids. Looked up from germline, CDR1 is KGHSH and CDR2 is LQKENI.

This chain joins TRBV7-2 and TRBJ1-6, with 10 bases that match TRBD1. Germline values: CDR1 SGHTA, CDR2 FQGNSA. The CDR3 runs 17 residues. V lost 5 bases to trimming and J lost 7 bases; unmatched junction nucleotides: 11. CDR3: CASSRNFDRGLNSPLHF. The CDR3 DNA reads as TGTGCCAGCAGCCGAAATTTTGACAGGGGGCTAAATTCACCCCTCCACTTT.

The V gene is TRBV28, the J gene TRBJ2-3; maybe TRBD2 (5 bases). V was trimmed by 4 bases and J by 5 bases, leaving 13 bases between them. CDR3 length: 14 residues. Germline lookup yields CDR1 MDHEN and CDR2 SYDVKM. The CDR3 nucleotides read TGTGCCAGCAGTTATGTGGGAGAAGGAGATACGCAGTATTTT. Protein: CASSYVGEGDTQYF.